This record looks at one TCR beta chain sequence and its context. Its cognate antigen is unknown. A junction boundary mismatches the germline segment, possibly from a read error. The V gene's germline CDR1 is MNHNS and CDR2 SASEGT. CDR3 length: 12 residues. The time point is: newly diagnosed GD, antithyroid drugs for less than 3 months. Generation of the TCR library employed RNA extracted from PBMCs. The data are from a study of regulatory T cells in long-lasting Graves disease. Study-level results: Possibly, too few samples lowered accuracy.

Libraries of TCR beta came from iRepertoire HTBI primers plus Arm-PCR of CDR3 regions. TCRdb analysed the multiplex PCR reads with MiXCR anew, one entry per CDR3 protein. The sample records over 450,000 distinct CDR3 sequences, more than 10% being singletons. The same specimen was also included in a second study, on T cells in Graves' hyperthyroidism and ophthalmopathy. That investigation notes: Recently diagnosed hyperthyroidism of less than 2 months' duration affected patients aged 18 to 65.

The V call is TRBV6-1, the J call TRBJ1-1; a weak D match, TRBD1 (5 bases). The sample was peripheral blood mononuclear cells (PBMCs), taken at new diagnosis, from a patient treated with antithyroid drugs. This receptor was obtained from a woman under 40 with Graves disease. In DNA form, the CDR3 reads TGTGCCAGTAGGAGACAGCACACTGAAGCTCTCTTT. Protein: CASRRQHTEALF.